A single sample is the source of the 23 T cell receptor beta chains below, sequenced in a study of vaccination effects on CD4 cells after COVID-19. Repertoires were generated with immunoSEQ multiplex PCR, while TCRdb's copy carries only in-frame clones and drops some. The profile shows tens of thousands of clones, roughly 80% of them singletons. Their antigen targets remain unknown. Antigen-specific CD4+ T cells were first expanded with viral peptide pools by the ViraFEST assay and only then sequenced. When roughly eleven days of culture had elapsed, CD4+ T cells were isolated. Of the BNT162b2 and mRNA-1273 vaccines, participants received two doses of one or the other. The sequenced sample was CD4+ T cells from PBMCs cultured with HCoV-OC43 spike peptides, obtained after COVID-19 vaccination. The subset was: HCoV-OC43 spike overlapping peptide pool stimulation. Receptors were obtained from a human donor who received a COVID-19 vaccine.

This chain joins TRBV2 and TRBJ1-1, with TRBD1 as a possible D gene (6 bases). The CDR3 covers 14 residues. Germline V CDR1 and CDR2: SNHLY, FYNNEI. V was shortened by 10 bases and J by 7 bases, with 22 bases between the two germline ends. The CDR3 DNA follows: TGTGCCACCACGTTGGGGGGGGGCCTGGGTGAAGCTTTCTTT. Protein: CATTLGGGLGEAFF.

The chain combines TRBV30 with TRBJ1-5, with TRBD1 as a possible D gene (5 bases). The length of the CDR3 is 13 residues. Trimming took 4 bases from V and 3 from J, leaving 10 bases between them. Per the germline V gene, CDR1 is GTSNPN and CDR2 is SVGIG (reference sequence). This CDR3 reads CAWNQGPNQPQHF. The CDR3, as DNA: TGTGCCTGGAATCAGGGACCCAATCAGCCCCAGCATTTT.

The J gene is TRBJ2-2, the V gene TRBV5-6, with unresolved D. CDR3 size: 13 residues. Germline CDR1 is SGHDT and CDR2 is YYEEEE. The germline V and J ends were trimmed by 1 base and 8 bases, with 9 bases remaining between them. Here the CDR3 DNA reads TGTGCCAGCAGCTTGCGCCCGGCAGGGGAGCTGTTTTTT. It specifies CASSLRPAGELFF. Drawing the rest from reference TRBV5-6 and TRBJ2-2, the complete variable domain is DAGVTQSPTHLIKTRGQQVTLRCSPKSGHDTVSWYQQALGQGPQFIFQYYEEEERQRGNFPDRFSGHQFPNYSSELNVNALLLGDSALYLCASSLRPAGELFFGEGSRLTVL.

The CDR3 loop is CSARGWTEAFF. The CDR3, as DNA: TGCAGTGCTAGAGGGTGGACTGAAGCTTTCTTT. V usage is TRBV20-1 and J usage is TRBJ1-1; no clear D gene. Trimming shortened V by 1 base and J by 5 bases, and 5 bases separated the two germline ends. Germline assignment: CDR1 DFQATT and CDR2 SNEGSKA (reference sequence). This CDR3 spans 11 amino acids.

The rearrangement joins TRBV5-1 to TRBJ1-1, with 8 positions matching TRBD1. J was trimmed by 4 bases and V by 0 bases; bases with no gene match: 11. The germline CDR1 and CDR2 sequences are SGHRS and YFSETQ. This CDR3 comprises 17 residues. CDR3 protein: CASSLAGTGRLGTEAFF. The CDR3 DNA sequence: TGCGCCAGCAGCTTGGCCGGGACAGGAAGGTTGGGCACTGAAGCTTTCTTT.

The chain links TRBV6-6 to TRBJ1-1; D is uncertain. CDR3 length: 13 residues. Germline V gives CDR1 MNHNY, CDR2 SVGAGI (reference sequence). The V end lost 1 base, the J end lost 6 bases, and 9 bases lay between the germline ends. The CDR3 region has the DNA TGTGCCAGCAGTTACTTTTCTACAGCTGAAGCTTTCTTT. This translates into CASSYFSTAEAFF.

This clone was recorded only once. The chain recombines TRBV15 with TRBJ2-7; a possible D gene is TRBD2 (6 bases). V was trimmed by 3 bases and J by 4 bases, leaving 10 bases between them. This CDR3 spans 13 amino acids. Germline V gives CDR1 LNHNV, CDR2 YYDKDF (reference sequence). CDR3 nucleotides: TGTGCCACCAGCAGGGACTATTCGTACGAGCAGTACGTC. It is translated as CATSRDYSYEQYV.

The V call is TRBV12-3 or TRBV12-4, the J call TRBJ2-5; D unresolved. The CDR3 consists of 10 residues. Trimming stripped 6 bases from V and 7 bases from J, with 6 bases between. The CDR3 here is CASSLSTQYF. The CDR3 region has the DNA TGTGCCAGCAGCCTTTCGACCCAGTACTTC.

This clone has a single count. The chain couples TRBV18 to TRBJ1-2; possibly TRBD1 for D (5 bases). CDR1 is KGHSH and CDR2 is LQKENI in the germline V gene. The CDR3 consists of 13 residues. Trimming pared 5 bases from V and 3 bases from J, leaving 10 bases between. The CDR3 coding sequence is TGTGCCAGCTCAAAGGGGTCTGACTATGGCTACACCTTC. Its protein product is CASSKGSDYGYTF.

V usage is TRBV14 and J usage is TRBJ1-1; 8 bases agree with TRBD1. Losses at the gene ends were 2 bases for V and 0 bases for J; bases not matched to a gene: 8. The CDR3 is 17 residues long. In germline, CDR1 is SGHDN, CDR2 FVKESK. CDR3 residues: CASSQRIRTGMNTEAFF. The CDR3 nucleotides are TGTGCCAGCAGCCAAAGGATTCGGACAGGGATGAACACTGAAGCTTTCTTT.

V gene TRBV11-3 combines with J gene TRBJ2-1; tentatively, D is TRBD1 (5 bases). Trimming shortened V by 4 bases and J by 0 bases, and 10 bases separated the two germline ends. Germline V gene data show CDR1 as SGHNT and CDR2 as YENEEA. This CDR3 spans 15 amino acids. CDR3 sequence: CASSYTGDSYNEQFF. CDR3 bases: TGTGCCAGCAGCTACACAGGAGACTCCTACAATGAGCAGTTCTTC.

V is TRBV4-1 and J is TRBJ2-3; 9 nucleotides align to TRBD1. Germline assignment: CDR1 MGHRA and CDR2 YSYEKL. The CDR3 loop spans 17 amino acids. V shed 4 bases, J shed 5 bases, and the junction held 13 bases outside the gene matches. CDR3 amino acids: CASSRSPDRGFEDTQYF. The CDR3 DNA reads TGCGCCAGCAGCCGCTCCCCTGACAGGGGGTTTGAAGATACGCAGTATTTT.

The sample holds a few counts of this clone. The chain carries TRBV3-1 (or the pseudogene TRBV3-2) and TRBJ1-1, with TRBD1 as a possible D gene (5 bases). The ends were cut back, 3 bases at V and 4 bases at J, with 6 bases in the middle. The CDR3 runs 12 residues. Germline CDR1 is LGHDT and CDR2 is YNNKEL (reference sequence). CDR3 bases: TGTGCCAGCAGCCACGGGGGCACTGAAGCTTTCTTT. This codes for CASSHGGTEAFF.

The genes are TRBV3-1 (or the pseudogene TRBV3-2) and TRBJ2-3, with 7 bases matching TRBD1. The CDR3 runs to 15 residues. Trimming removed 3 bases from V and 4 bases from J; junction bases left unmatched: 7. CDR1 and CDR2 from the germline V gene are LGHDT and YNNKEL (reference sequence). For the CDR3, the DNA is TGTGCCAGCAGCCAGGGCGACAGGGCTGCAGATACGCAGTATTTT. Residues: CASSQGDRAADTQYF.

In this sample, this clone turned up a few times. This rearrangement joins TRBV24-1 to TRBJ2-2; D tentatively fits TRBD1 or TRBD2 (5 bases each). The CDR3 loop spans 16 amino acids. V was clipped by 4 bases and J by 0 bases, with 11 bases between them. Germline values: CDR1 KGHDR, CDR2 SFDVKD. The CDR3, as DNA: TGTGCCACCAGTGAGGTAAGGGGAGCGAACACCGGGGAGCTGTTTTTT. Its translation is CATSEVRGANTGELFF.

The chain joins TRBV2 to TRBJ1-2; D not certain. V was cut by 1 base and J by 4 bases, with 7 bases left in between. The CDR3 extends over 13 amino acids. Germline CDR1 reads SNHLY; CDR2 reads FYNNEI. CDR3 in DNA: TGTGCCAGCAGTGAAGGCAAGTTCTATGGCTACACCTTC. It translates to CASSEGKFYGYTF.

The CDR3 reads CASSVGLAGRPTGEQFF. Here the CDR3 DNA reads TGTGCCAGCAGCGTAGGGCTAGCGGGGCGCCCTACGGGGGAGCAGTTCTTC. The chain employs TRBV9 and TRBJ2-1, with TRBD2 matching 9 bases. CDR1 is SGDLS and CDR2 is YYNGEE in the germline V gene. The V segment lost 0 bases and the J segment 10 bases; nucleotides outside the gene matches: 14. This CDR3 is 17 amino acids long.

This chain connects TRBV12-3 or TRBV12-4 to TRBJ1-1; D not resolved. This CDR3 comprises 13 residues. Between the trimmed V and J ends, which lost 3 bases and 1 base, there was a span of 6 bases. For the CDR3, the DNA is TGTGCCAGCAGTTTCCGAGAGAACACTGAAGCTTTCTTT. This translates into CASSFRENTEAFF.

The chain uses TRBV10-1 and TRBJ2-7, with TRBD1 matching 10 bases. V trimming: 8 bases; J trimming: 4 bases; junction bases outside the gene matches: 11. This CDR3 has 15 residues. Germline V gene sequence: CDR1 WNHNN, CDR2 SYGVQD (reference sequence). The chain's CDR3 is CASPYPRQGAYEQYV. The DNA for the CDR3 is TGCGCCAGCCCGTACCCGAGACAGGGGGCTTACGAGCAGTACGTC.

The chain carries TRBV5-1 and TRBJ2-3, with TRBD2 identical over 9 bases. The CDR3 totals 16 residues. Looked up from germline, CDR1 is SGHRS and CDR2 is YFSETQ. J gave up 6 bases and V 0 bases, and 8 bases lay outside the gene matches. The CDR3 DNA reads TGCGCCAGCAGCTTGGCAGCGGGGGGACTTGGGGATACGCAGTATTTT. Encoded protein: CASSLAAGGLGDTQYF.

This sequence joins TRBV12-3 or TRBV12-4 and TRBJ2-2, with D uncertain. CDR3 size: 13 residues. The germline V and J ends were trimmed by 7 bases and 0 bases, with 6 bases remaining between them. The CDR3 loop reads CASKAPNTGELFF. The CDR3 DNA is TGTGCCAGCAAAGCCCCGAACACCGGGGAGCTGTTTTTT.

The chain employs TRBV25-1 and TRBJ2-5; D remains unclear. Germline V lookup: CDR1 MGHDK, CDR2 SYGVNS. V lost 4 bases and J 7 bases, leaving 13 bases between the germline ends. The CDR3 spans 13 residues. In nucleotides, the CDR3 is TGTGCCAGCAGTGCAAGGGCGATTGGGACCCAGTACTTC. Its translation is CASSARAIGTQYF.

Here the CDR3 reads CASSRGGNTEAFF. For the CDR3, the DNA is TGCGCCAGCAGCCGAGGGGGAAACACTGAAGCTTTCTTT. The chain is built from TRBV4-3 and TRBJ1-1, with D possibly matching TRBD1 (6 bases). Germline V gives CDR1 LGHNA, CDR2 YSLEER. The CDR3 contains 13 residues. The V end was cut by 4 bases, the J end by 2 bases, with 8 bases between.